This TCR beta chain was sequenced during a study of blood T cells in healthy people across ages. The count of this clonotype is one. The target antigen is unknown. The authors ran a second PCR of 7 to 11 cycles using a sample-barcoded 5' primer and a J-beta primer mix. Each of the samples gave a minimum of 2.5 million paired-end reads that contained CDR3. One entry per CDR3 protein results from TCRdb running MiXCR on the 5' RACE reads. This table has 700,000 or so distinct CDR3 sequences, around two fifths appearing once. PBMCs numbering at least 6 million were isolated per sample. This CDR3 comprises 16 residues. After removal of 5 bases from V and 2 bases from J, the junction contained 11 bases not matched to a gene. The germline V gene has CDR1 SGHTA and CDR2 FQGNSA. Study-wide findings and caveats: Investigators viewed diversity estimates from one million T cells as underestimates, the study reported.

Input material: blood. The J gene is TRBJ1-2, the V gene TRBV7-2; TRBD1 matches 7 bases. This receptor was obtained from an elderly man in good health. CDR3 in DNA: TGTGCCAGCAGCGGCAGACAGGGAGGTAGAAACTATGGCTACACCTTC. Protein product: CASSGRQGGRNYGYTF.